The present TCR beta chain was sequenced within a study of PD-L1 blockade in urothelial cancer. From germline, CDR1 is MDHEN and CDR2 SYDVKM. The CDR3 length is 16 residues. Germline trimming cut 11 bases from V and 2 bases from J; bases unmatched to any gene: 15. Generated by immunoSEQ multiplex PCR, the TCRdb table keeps only in-frame clones and is missing some. The sample carries about 36,000 clones, around 84% recorded once. Time point here: peripheral blood 6 weeks after treatment start. The sample in question was PBMCs, obtained around atezolizumab (anti-PD-L1) treatment. This chain links TRBV28 with TRBJ1-5; 7 nucleotides match TRBD1. This TCR derives from a man in his forties or fifties with urothelial cancer. DNA of the CDR3: TGTGCCGGCGACAGGGCCGCCATGGTAGGCAATCAGCCCCAGCATTTT. It specifies CAGDRAAMVGNQPQHF.